One sample yielded the 18 T cell receptor beta chains listed below, sequenced in a study of T cells in Graves' hyperthyroidism and ophthalmopathy. There were TCR beta CDR3 regions amplified from RNA transcripts. HTBI primers were the set used in a first-round RT-PCR of the TCR CDR3. TCRdb fed the multiplex PCR reads into MiXCR, producing one record per CDR3 protein. Here the sample spans fewer than 650,000 distinct CDR3 sequences, roughly 14% being singletons. Sequenced material: blood. These receptors came from a woman aged 25 to 39 with Graves' hyperthyroidism that later progressed to Graves' ophthalmopathy.

This clonotype has a count of ten or more. The chain uses TRBV29-1 and TRBJ1-5, with D tentatively TRBD1 (6 bases). This CDR3 contains 13 residues. Trimming took 3 bases from V and 6 from J, leaving 12 bases between them. Per the germline V gene, CDR1 is SQVTM and CDR2 is ANQGSEA. CDR3 loop: CSVEIGGSQPQHF. Here the CDR3 DNA reads TGCAGCGTTGAGATAGGGGGGAGTCAGCCCCAGCATTTT.

This clonotype was observed a handful of times. The chain combines TRBV9 with TRBJ1-1, with D perhaps TRBD1 (5 bases). There are 15 residues in the CDR3. Trimming removed 0 bases from V and 4 bases from J, with 13 bases in between. Germline CDR1 and CDR2: SGDLS and YYNGEE. CDR3 loop: CASSVGQGTSTEAFF. The CDR3 coding sequence is TGTGCCAGCAGCGTAGGCCAGGGAACAAGCACTGAAGCTTTCTTT.

There are many counts of this clonotype. The chain is built from TRBV27 and TRBJ2-3; D possibly corresponds to TRBD2 (6 bases). V was trimmed by 6 bases and J by 3 bases, leaving 22 bases between them. Germline V gives CDR1 MNHEY, CDR2 SMNVEV (reference sequence). The CDR3 is 17 residues long. The CDR3 region is CASRQLDRGGGTDTQYF. In DNA form, the CDR3 reads TGTGCCAGCAGGCAGCTGGACCGGGGAGGCGGGACAGATACGCAGTATTTT.

This clonotype was seen only a few times. The chain employs TRBV6-1 and TRBJ2-5, with D perhaps being TRBD1 or TRBD2 (5 bases each). The CDR3 totals 12 residues. Trimming took off 5 bases at V and 7 bases at J, with 11 bases between the two ends. Germline V gives CDR1 MNHNS, CDR2 SASEGT. DNA for the CDR3: TGTGCCAGCAGTCCGGGGCAGTGGACCCAGTACTTC. Its translation: CASSPGQWTQYF.

At least ten counts were recorded for this clonotype. The chain is built from TRBV6-1 and TRBJ2-6; D unresolved. V lost 8 bases and J 0 bases, leaving 11 bases between the germline ends. The CDR3 contains 15 residues. Per the germline V gene, CDR1 is MNHNS and CDR2 is SASEGT. The CDR3 DNA sequence: TGTGCCAGCTCCAAGGGCCCCTCTGGGGCCAACGTCCTGACTTTC. Its translation is CASSKGPSGANVLTF.

This clonotype has a count of ten or more. V and J are TRBV28 and TRBJ1-5, with TRBD1 matching over 7 bases. The CDR3 totals 17 residues. Germline trimming cut 10 bases from V and 0 bases from J; bases unmatched to any gene: 15. Germline loops: CDR1 MDHEN, CDR2 SYDVKM. The CDR3 DNA is TGTGCCACTATGGGACAGAATTCCGTTTATAGCAATCAGCCCCAGCATTTT. Its translation is CATMGQNSVYSNQPQHF.

The rearrangement joins TRBV29-1 to TRBJ2-7; D possibly uses TRBD1 or TRBD2 (5 bases each). Germline V lookup: CDR1 SQVTM, CDR2 ANQGSEA. Trimming took 2 bases from V and 6 from J, leaving 8 bases between them. The CDR3 extends over 11 amino acids. CDR3 protein: CSVESGTEQYF. The CDR3 DNA follows: TGCAGCGTTGAATCAGGGACCGAGCAGTACTTC.

This clonotype was observed at least ten times. This chain links TRBV9 with TRBJ2-1, with TRBD1 identical over 10 bases. J lost 3 bases, V lost 0 bases, and 3 bases had no gene match. CDR1 SGDLS and CDR2 YYNGEE come from the germline V gene. This CDR3 is 16 amino acids long. CDR3 amino acids: CASSVGTGGDYNEQFF. CDR3 nucleotide sequence: TGTGCCAGCAGCGTAGGGACAGGGGGGGACTACAATGAGCAGTTCTTC.

The chain carries TRBV5-5 and TRBJ1-5; TRBD1 is a possible D gene (6 bases). The CDR3 covers 16 residues. Germline-derived CDR1 and CDR2 are SGHKS and YYEKEE (reference sequence). The V end lost 3 bases, the J end lost 4 bases, and 17 bases lay between the germline ends. The DNA for the CDR3 is TGTGCCAGCAGCTGGGGAGGGGGGTCGACAAATCAGCCCCAGCATTTT. Translated, it gives CASSWGGGSTNQPQHF.

In its sample, this clonotype was seen a few times. The chain is built from TRBV19 and TRBJ2-1; tentative D call: TRBD2 (5 bases). Trimming took 5 bases from V and 9 from J, leaving 14 bases between them. The CDR3 runs to 13 residues. CDR1 and CDR2 (germline): LNHDA, SQIVND (reference sequence). In nucleotides, the CDR3 is TGTGCCAGTAGTGTCGGACTGAGCATTGAGCAGTTCTTC. It is translated as CASSVGLSIEQFF. Drawing the rest from reference TRBV19 and TRBJ2-1, the complete variable domain is DGGITQSPKYLFRKEGQNVTLSCEQNLNHDAMYWYRQDPGQGLRLIYYSQIVNDFQKGDIAEGYSVSREKKESFPLTVTSAQKNPTAFYLCASSVGLSIEQFFGPGTRLTVL.

This clonotype was seen ten or more times. The chain uses TRBV7-3 and TRBJ2-3; D possibly matches TRBD1 or TRBD2 (5 bases each). Germline CDR1 SGHTA, CDR2 FQGTGA. Trimming pared 4 bases from V and 1 base from J, leaving 15 bases between. This CDR3 region has 16 residues. This CDR3 reads CASSSQRGRGTDTQYF. The DNA for the CDR3 is TGTGCCAGCAGCTCGCAGAGGGGAAGGGGCACAGATACGCAGTATTTT.

The DNA of the CDR3 is TGTGCCAGCCGTCGCAAAGGGGCGACCTACGAGCAGTACTTC. Translation gives CASRRKGATYEQYF. This chain links TRBV13 with TRBJ2-7; perhaps TRBD1 as D (5 bases). From germline, CDR1 is PRHDT and CDR2 FYEKMQ (reference sequence). The V end was cut by 8 bases, the J end by 2 bases, with 16 bases between. CDR3 length: 14 residues.

In this sample, this clonotype turned up many times. The chain combines TRBV6-1 with TRBJ2-2, with a possible D match to TRBD1 (7 bases). Germline V gene sequence: CDR1 MNHNS, CDR2 SASEGT. The CDR3 has 16 amino acids. V was clipped by 1 base and J by 3 bases, with 12 bases between them. CDR3 sequence: CASSEVPGGHTGELFF. CDR3 sequence (DNA): TGTGCCAGCAGTGAAGTGCCAGGGGGGCACACCGGGGAGCTGTTTTTT.

This clonotype was observed at least ten times. V is TRBV15 and J is TRBJ2-7; D ambiguous. Looked up from germline, CDR1 is LNHNV and CDR2 is YYDKDF (reference sequence). V lost 0 bases, J lost 3 bases, and 3 bases lay in between. The CDR3 is 12 residues long. The chain's CDR3 is CATSRDRYEQYF. DNA of the CDR3: TGTGCCACCAGCAGAGATCGCTACGAGCAGTACTTC.

This clonotype was seen repeatedly, ten times or more. This chain connects TRBV20-1 to TRBJ2-7, with 9 bases identical to TRBD2. Germline V CDR1 and CDR2: DFQATT, SNEGSKA (reference sequence). V dropped 3 bases and J dropped 3; count of bases not matched to a gene: 12. This CDR3 contains 16 residues. The CDR3 region has the DNA TGCAGTGCTAGGGACAAACCGGGACTAGCTTTCTACGAGCAGTACTTC. It encodes CSARDKPGLAFYEQYF.

Ten or more counts support this clonotype. The chain uses TRBV5-1 and TRBJ1-5; unclear D gene. V lost 4 bases, J lost 2 bases, and 10 bases lay in between. The V gene's germline CDR1 is SGHRS and CDR2 YFSETQ. The CDR3 is 14 amino acids. CDR3 DNA: TGCGCCAGCAGCCCCGCCGAGGGCAATCAGCCCCAGCATTTT. Its translation is CASSPAEGNQPQHF.

Concerning this clonotype: No conserved phenylalanine or tryptophan is present at the end of the CDR3, so a read error is the likely explanation. V is TRBV3-1 and J is TRBJ2-7, with TRBD2 matching over 8 bases. J gave up 6 bases and V 11 bases, and 3 bases lay outside the gene matches. Germline V gene sequence: CDR1 LGHDT, CDR2 YNNKEL (reference sequence). The CDR3 runs to 10 residues. CDR3 bases: TGTGCCTCCGGGGGGGGCGAGCAGTACCTC. Residues: CASGGGEQYL.

This clonotype was detected only a few times. The chain uses TRBV4-1 and TRBJ1-2; 10 nucleotides line up with TRBD1. V shed 3 bases, J shed 8 bases, and the junction held 15 bases outside the gene matches. Germline-derived CDR1 and CDR2 are MGHRA and YSYEKL. This CDR3 has 17 residues. The CDR3 protein is CASSQMGQGTPFGGYTF. The CDR3 DNA reads TGCGCCAGCAGCCAGATGGGACAGGGGACTCCCTTTGGGGGCTACACCTTC.